One and the same sample provided the 23 T cell receptor beta chains below, sequenced in a study of blood T cell repertoires in COVID-19. Some clones are missing from TCRdb's copy, which holds only in-frame ones; the method was immunoSEQ multiplex PCR. The sample contains 200,000 or so clones, around 85% of which appear only once. The sequencing sample was made of peripheral blood. The receptor set was obtained from a man aged 70-80 years with active or convalescent COVID-19.

The chain employs TRBV6-4 and TRBJ2-1; 8 bases are shared with TRBD1. CDR3 length: 14 residues. CDR1 is MRHNA, CDR2 SNTAGT, per germline. Trimming removed 5 bases from V and 8 bases from J; junction bases left unmatched: 8. CDR3 residues: CASSSTGEGDEQFF. The CDR3 coding sequence is TGTGCCAGCAGTTCGACAGGGGAAGGGGATGAGCAGTTCTTC.

As to this clone: The junction differs from germline at one of its ends, possibly a read error. The V call is TRBV11-2, the J call TRBJ2-5, with 10 bases identical to TRBD1. The CDR3 extends over 15 amino acids. The germline gives CDR1 SGHAT, CDR2 FQNNGV. The CDR3 reads CASSLETGGVSTQYF. In DNA, the CDR3 is TGTGCCAGCAGCCTAGAGACAGGGGGCGTCTCGACCCAGTACTTC.

This clone was counted between two and nine times. This chain joins TRBV27 and TRBJ2-1; 7 nucleotides line up with TRBD2. The CDR3 runs to 14 residues. In germline, CDR1 is MNHEY, CDR2 SMNVEV (reference sequence). The junction had 4 bases not matched to a gene; V was cut back by 7 bases and J by 1 base. CDR3 residues: CASTGAGSYNEQFF. In DNA, the CDR3 is TGTGCCAGCACCGGAGCGGGGTCCTACAATGAGCAGTTCTTC.

This clone was detected only once. The rearrangement uses TRBV19 and TRBJ1-2, with a weak D call TRBD1 (6 bases). With 9 bases removed from V and 3 bases from J, the gap between germline ends came to 20 bases. The CDR3 is made up of 15 amino acids. CDR1 and CDR2 from the germline V gene are LNHDA and SQIVND (reference sequence). CDR3 DNA: TGTGCCAGCAGAAGAGGGTCAGGGGATGACTATGGCTACACCTTC. This translates into CASRRGSGDDYGYTF.

The count of this clone is one. The rearrangement links TRBV21-1 to TRBJ1-2; TRBD1 is the table's D call, not checked against the DNA. TRBV21-1 is an annotated pseudogene. This CDR3 is built from 17 residues. For the CDR3, the DNA is TGTGCCAGCAGCAAAGATTGGTTGAGGACAGGGTCCTATGGCTACACCTTC. It translates to CASSKDWLRTGSYGYTF.

The CDR3 here is CASSYSGQGGTQYF. CDR3 coding DNA: TGTGCCAGCAGTTACTCGGGTCAGGGGGGGACCCAGTACTTC. V is TRBV6-2 or TRBV6-3 and J is TRBJ2-5; D might be TRBD1 (7 bases). Germline V gene data show CDR1 as MNHEY and CDR2 as SVGEGT. Between the trimmed V and J ends, which lost 0 bases and 7 bases, there was a span of 12 bases. The length of the CDR3 is 14 residues.

The V and J genes are TRBV19 and TRBJ1-5; D possibly corresponds to TRBD1 (5 bases). V was shortened by 6 bases and J by 7 bases, with 16 bases between the two germline ends. The CDR3 contains 14 residues. In germline, CDR1 is LNHDA, CDR2 SQIVND (reference sequence). The CDR3 nucleotides read TGTGCCAGTAGGGACCCTTCCCGGGGGCAGCCCCAGCATTTT. Residues: CASRDPSRGQPQHF. Based on the CDR3 plus reference TRBV19 and TRBJ1-5, the full variable domain is DGGITQSPKYLFRKEGQNVTLSCEQNLNHDAMYWYRQDPGQGLRLIYYSQIVNDFQKGDIAEGYSVSREKKESFPLTVTSAQKNPTAFYLCASRDPSRGQPQHFGDGTRLSIL.

The chain carries TRBV19 and TRBJ2-3; possibly TRBD2 for D (6 bases). The CDR3 is made up of 13 amino acids. Germline CDR1 and CDR2: LNHDA and SQIVND (reference sequence). Deletions cut 3 bases from V and 11 bases from J, with 15 bases between. The CDR3 coding sequence is TGTGCCAGTAGTATCGGGGGACCCGGAGGGCAGTATTTT. Amino acids: CASSIGGPGGQYF.

The sample holds a few counts of this clone. The V and J genes are TRBV27 and TRBJ1-6; D might be TRBD1 (6 bases). This CDR3 region has 14 residues. V gave up 6 bases and J gave up 6 bases, with 12 bases separating them. In germline, CDR1 is MNHEY, CDR2 SMNVEV (reference sequence). The CDR3 DNA reads TGTGCCAGCAGGCTACAGGGCGGTAATTCACCCCTCCACTTT. Translation gives CASRLQGGNSPLHF.

The chain is built from TRBV28 and TRBJ2-1; TRBD2 matches at 10 bases. Trimming took 5 bases from V and 8 from J; bases not matched to a gene: 9. The CDR3 is 15 residues long. Looked up from germline, CDR1 is MDHEN and CDR2 is SYDVKM. This chain's CDR3 is CASSQLAGGEDEQFF. In nucleotides, the CDR3 is TGTGCCAGCAGTCAATTAGCGGGAGGCGAGGATGAGCAGTTCTTC.

The chain links TRBV5-1 to TRBJ2-7, with 7 nucleotides matching TRBD1. J was trimmed by 1 base and V by 4 bases; bases with no gene match: 5. Germline V gene data show CDR1 as SGHRS and CDR2 as YFSETQ. This CDR3 is built from 14 residues. In DNA, the CDR3 is TGCGCCAGCAGCCCCAGGACAGGTTCCTACGAGCAGTACTTC. Translating gives CASSPRTGSYEQYF.

This clone was counted only a few times. V gene TRBV30 combines with J gene TRBJ2-7, with 7 bases fitting TRBD1. Germline CDR1 reads GTSNPN; CDR2 reads SVGIG (reference sequence). The CDR3 extends over 14 amino acids. Here the CDR3 reads CAAHRQGVSYEQYF. DNA of the CDR3: TGTGCTGCGCACAGACAGGGTGTATCCTACGAGCAGTACTTC.

This chain connects TRBV6-2 or TRBV6-3 to TRBJ2-7; the match to TRBD1 covers 7 bases. CDR3 size: 15 residues. V shed 3 bases, J shed 2 bases, and the junction held 7 bases outside the gene matches. The V gene's germline CDR1 is MNHEY and CDR2 SVGEGT. The CDR3 sequence is CASSYRGGQTYEQYF. The CDR3, as DNA: TGTGCCAGCAGTTATAGAGGGGGCCAGACCTACGAGCAGTACTTC.

The chain employs TRBV9 and TRBJ1-6; D is undetermined. The CDR3 is made up of 16 amino acids. Germline V gives CDR1 SGDLS, CDR2 YYNGEE. V dropped 2 bases and J dropped 6 bases, with 15 bases sitting between them. In nucleotides, the CDR3 is TGTGCCAGCAGCGTTGGTCAGGATGGGCCTAATTCACCCCTCCACTTT. This encodes CASSVGQDGPNSPLHF. Supplemented by reference TRBV9 and TRBJ1-6, the full variable domain reads DSGVTQTPKHLITATGQRVTLRCSPRSGDLSVYWYQQSLDQGLQFLIQYYNGEERAKGNILERFSAQQFPDLHSELNLSSLELGDSALYFCASSVGQDGPNSPLHFGNGTRLTVT.

The J gene is TRBJ1-5, the V gene TRBV3-1 (or the pseudogene TRBV3-2); D not certain. CDR1 and CDR2 (germline): LGHDT, YNNKEL (reference sequence). The V end lost 1 base, the J end lost 3 bases, and 10 bases lay between the germline ends. The CDR3 runs to 15 residues. This CDR3 is CASSQVFGYNQPQHF. The DNA for the CDR3 is TGTGCCAGCAGCCAAGTCTTCGGGTACAATCAGCCCCAGCATTTT.

This clone has only a few counts. The rearrangement joins TRBV12-3 or TRBV12-4 to TRBJ1-2; tentatively, D is TRBD1 (6 bases). The V end lost 3 bases, the J end lost 1 base, and 6 bases lay between the germline ends. This CDR3 comprises 13 residues. CDR3 sequence: CASSLDSNYGYTF. The CDR3 DNA follows: TGTGCCAGCAGTTTGGACAGTAACTATGGCTACACCTTC.

J is TRBJ1-1 and V is TRBV5-4; the match to TRBD1 covers 10 bases. CDR3 length: 14 amino acids. Losses at the gene ends were 4 bases for V and 7 bases for J; bases not matched to a gene: 7. CDR1 SGHNT and CDR2 YYREEE come from the germline V gene (reference sequence). The CDR3 loop is CASSGGQGRDEAFF. CDR3 nucleotides: TGTGCCAGCAGCGGGGGACAGGGGAGAGATGAAGCTTTCTTT.

The chain combines TRBV7-6 with TRBJ2-1; 10 nucleotides line up with TRBD2. Trimming cost V 0 bases and J 9 bases; bases outside gene matches: 11. Germline V gene data show CDR1 as SGHVS and CDR2 as FNYEAQ. The CDR3 runs to 17 residues. The CDR3 region has the DNA TGTGCCAGCAGCTTAGCGGGCCTGAGCGGGGGGGGTGGTGAGCAGTTCTTC. It yields the protein CASSLAGLSGGGGEQFF.

The rearrangement joins TRBV19 to TRBJ1-6, with D unresolved. The CDR3 has 13 residues. In germline, CDR1 is LNHDA, CDR2 SQIVND (reference sequence). Trimming took off 3 bases at V and 7 bases at J, with 7 bases between the two ends. In DNA, the CDR3 is TGTGCCAGTAGTATTACGGGGAATTCACCCCTCCACTTT. Protein sequence: CASSITGNSPLHF.

The chain couples TRBV27 to TRBJ1-2; 11 bases are a match to TRBD1. Germline assignment: CDR1 MNHEY and CDR2 SMNVEV (reference sequence). CDR3 length: 15 residues. The V and J ends lost 3 bases and 7 bases, in that order; junction bases with no gene match: 7. CDR3 DNA sequence: TGTGCCAGCAGTTTGATCGGACAGGGGGCTCGTGGCTACACCTTC. It codes for CASSLIGQGARGYTF.

V usage is TRBV27 and J usage is TRBJ2-3; 11 bases map to TRBD2. This CDR3 comprises 18 residues. Per the germline V gene, CDR1 is MNHEY and CDR2 is SMNVEV (reference sequence). V lost 5 bases, J lost 5 bases, and 15 bases stayed unmatched. The CDR3 coding sequence is TGTGCCAGCAGTGAAGTAGCGGGGGGGCCGAATCACTTAGATACGCAGTATTTT. Encoded protein: CASSEVAGGPNHLDTQYF.

In this sample, this clone turned up once. The rearrangement uses TRBV27 and TRBJ2-1; TRBD2 matches 7 bases. Trimming removed 5 bases from V and 1 base from J; junction bases left unmatched: 8. The germline gives CDR1 MNHEY, CDR2 SMNVEV (reference sequence). The CDR3 consists of 16 residues. CDR3 sequence (DNA): TGTGCCAGCAGTACAGCCCGGGAGGATTCCTACAATGAGCAGTTCTTC. Translated, it gives CASSTAREDSYNEQFF.

The gene calls are TRBV6-4 and TRBJ2-1, with 7 bases aligning to TRBD2. Unmatched junction bases numbered 7, after V lost 5 bases and J lost 0 bases. CDR1 and CDR2 from the germline V gene are MRHNA and SNTAGT. The CDR3 loop spans 16 amino acids. CDR3 sequence: CASSLTSGVSYNEQFF. The CDR3, as DNA: TGTGCCAGCAGTCTTACCAGCGGGGTCTCCTACAATGAGCAGTTCTTC.